This is a list of T cell receptor beta chains from one sample in a study of blood T cell repertoires in COVID-19. Assay used: immunoSEQ multiplex PCR; TCRdb lists only in-frame clones, some missing. Of 110,000 or so clones listed, about four fifths are singletons. The sequenced material came from peripheral blood. The receptors shown here come from a human donor in a cohort sampled during active COVID-19. CDR3s include the opening cysteine and the closing phenylalanine or tryptophan. Each record gives: D gene, J gene, V gene, clone size, CDR3 protein, CDR3 DNA. The D gene is left open where the match is weak. The size entry is marked missing in some rows and otherwise reads once, few, many or a size class.

NA	TRBJ1-1	TRBV5-4	NA	CASSLGRTANTEAFF	TGTGCCAGCAGCTTGGGGCGGACAGCGAACACTGAAGCTTTCTTT
TRBD1	TRBJ1-5	TRBV2	NA	CASSEQLWDSRSNQPQHF	TGTGCCAGCAGTGAACAACTATGGGACAGCCGTAGCAATCAGCCCCAGCATTTT
TRBD2	TRBJ2-3	TRBV6-5	NA	CASSQSAGSTDTQYF	TGTGCCAGCAGTCAATCAGCGGGGAGCACAGATACGCAGTATTTT
TRBD1	TRBJ1-1	TRBV19	NA	CASSIFRTGKNTEAFF	TGTGCCAGTAGTATTTTTCGGACAGGCAAGAACACTGAAGCTTTCTTT
NA	TRBJ2-5	TRBV20-1	NA	CSANREGAQYF	TGCAGTGCTAACCGAGAGGGGGCCCAGTACTTC
TRBD1	TRBJ2-7	TRBV3-1/TRBV3-2	NA	CATASGGKNEQYF	TGCGCGACCGCTTCAGGGGGAAAAAACGAGCAGTACTTC
TRBD2	TRBJ2-1	TRBV7-2	once	CASSEQSGVSYNEQFF	TGTGCCAGCAGCGAACAAAGCGGGGTCTCCTACAATGAGCAGTTCTTC
TRBD1	TRBJ1-1	TRBV30	NA	CAWSAPGTGGTEAFF	TGTGCCTGGAGTGCCCCCGGGACAGGGGGCACTGAAGCTTTCTTT
TRBD1	TRBJ1-4	TRBV9	NA	CASSVAGGGEKLFF	TGTGCCAGCAGCGTGGCAGGGGGCGGTGAAAAACTGTTTTTT
NA	TRBJ2-5	TRBV5-4	NA	CASSFQGETQYF	TGTGCCAGCAGCTTTCAGGGAGAGACCCAGTACTTC
NA	TRBJ1-2	TRBV28	NA	CASSPIPLDRNYGYTF	TGTGCCAGCAGCCCCATCCCTTTGGACAGAAACTATGGCTACACCTTC
NA	TRBJ1-4	TRBV7-9	NA	CASSPKGATNEKLFF	TGTGCCAGCAGCCCCAAAGGGGCAACTAATGAAAAACTGTTTTTT
TRBD1	TRBJ1-5	TRBV19	NA	CASSDRGASYSNQPQHF	TGTGCCAGTAGCGACAGGGGGGCATCTTATAGCAATCAGCCCCAGCATTTT
NA	TRBJ1-6	TRBV11-2	NA	CASSLDPLQGSSYNSPLHF	TGTGCCAGCAGCTTAGATCCCCTGCAGGGAAGCTCCTATAATTCACCCCTCCACTTT
NA	TRBJ1-5	TRBV11-3	NA	CASPPHVHRKHSNQPQHF	TGTGCCAGCCCTCCACACGTTCACAGAAAGCATAGCAATCAGCCCCAGCATTTT
NA	TRBJ2-1	TRBV7-8	many	CASSLGQAFNEQFF	TGTGCCAGCAGCTTAGGACAGGCCTTCAATGAGCAGTTCTTC
TRBD1	TRBJ2-7	TRBV2	NA	CASSTATGSYEQYF	TGTGCCAGCAGCACAGCGACAGGGTCCTACGAGCAGTACTTC
TRBD2	TRBJ2-1	TRBV18	NA	CASSPGQVAGVYNEQFF	TGTGCCAGCTCACCAGGTCAAGTAGCGGGAGTCTACAATGAGCAGTTCTTC
NA	TRBJ1-4	TRBV2	NA	CASSRQSGNEKLFF	TGTGCCAGCAGCAGACAGTCCGGGAATGAAAAACTGTTTTTT
NA	TRBJ1-2	TRBV18	NA	CASSQDLQGTSPYGYTF	TGTGCCAGCTCACAGGACCTCCAGGGGACCTCGCCGTATGGCTACACCTTC
NA	TRBJ2-7	TRBV30	NA	CAQKQAAAFSYEQYF	TGTGCCCAAAAGCAGGCCGCAGCCTTCTCCTACGAGCAGTACTTC
TRBD1	TRBJ2-3	TRBV18	NA	CASSPGTGGADTQYF	TGTGCCAGCTCACCAGGGACAGGGGGCGCAGATACGCAGTATTTT
NA	TRBJ1-5	TRBV27	NA	CASSPQGSNQPQHF	TGTGCCAGCAGTCCACAGGGTAGCAATCAGCCCCAGCATTTT